One and the same sample provided the 9 T cell receptor beta chains below, sequenced in a study of beta chain features in type 1 diabetes listed by TCRdb under 2018. Libraries were built with the immunoSEQ multiplex PCR assay. The High Capacity cDNA Reverse Transcription Kit was used to reverse transcribe all of the isolated RNA, meaning that expressed TCRB transcripts were what got sequenced. Here the immuneACCESS table is served through TCRdb, limited to in-frame sequences with V and J called. Missing clones are a known gap in these copies; in checked studies unresolved V genes cover under half, and the rest lacks a known reason. The sample table lists 900,000 or so clones, roughly a sixth of them with a count of one. In total, the top ten clones hold around 0.02% of the sample. Material for sequencing was naive CD4+ T cells from blood. The cell subset or site label for this specimen denotes: true naive CD4+ T cells. These TCRs come from a woman aged 18 to 35 in good health.

V gene TRBV7-2 combines with J gene TRBJ1-1; D remains ambiguous. Per germline, CDR1 SGHTA and CDR2 FQGNSA. The ends were cut back, 5 bases at V and 3 bases at J, with 13 bases in the middle. The CDR3 totals 14 residues. DNA of the CDR3: TGTGCCAGCAGCCGTATACAGCTAGACACTGAAGCTTTCTTT. Translation: CASSRIQLDTEAFF. Full variable domain (outside the CDR3, taken from reference TRBV7-2 and TRBJ1-1): GAGVSQSPSNKVTEKGKDVELRCDPISGHTALYWYRQSLGQGLEFLIYFQGNSAPDKSGLPSDRFSAERTGGSVSTLTIQRTQQEDSAVYLCASSRIQLDTEAFFGQGTRLTVV.

This chain joins TRBV4-3 and TRBJ2-2, with D hard to call. Germline assignment: CDR1 LGHNA and CDR2 YSLEER. The CDR3 has 18 amino acids. Between the trimmed V and J ends, which lost 0 bases and 3 bases, there was a span of 17 bases. The CDR3 nucleotides read TGCGCCAGCAGCCAAGATATCTCAAGGCAAACCTACACCGGGGAGCTGTTTTTT. Translating it yields CASSQDISRQTYTGELFF.

V is TRBV7-9 and J is TRBJ2-2, with D possibly being TRBD2 (5 bases). Trimming left V 5 bases short and J 8 bases short, with 6 bases between. The length of the CDR3 is 11 residues. Germline-derived CDR1 and CDR2 are SEHNR and FQNEAQ (reference sequence). CDR3 in amino acids: CASSRGGELFF. CDR3 in DNA: TGTGCCAGCAGCCGGGGAGGGGAGCTGTTTTTT.

The chain has TRBV29-1 and TRBJ2-4, with 9 bases matching TRBD2. CDR1 is SQVTM, CDR2 ANQGSEA, per germline. The V and J ends lost 4 bases and 3 bases, in that order; junction bases with no gene match: 10. The CDR3 has 16 amino acids. CDR3 amino acids: CSVGKGAGGVKNIQYF. As DNA, the CDR3 is TGCAGCGTTGGAAAGGGGGCGGGAGGGGTCAAAAACATTCAGTACTTC.

The CDR3 region has the DNA TGTGCCAGCAGCTCTAGGGGACGCTCCTACAATGAGCAGTTCTTC. The encoded protein is CASSSRGRSYNEQFF. The V gene is TRBV9, the J gene TRBJ2-1; D might be TRBD1 or TRBD2, each matching 5 bases. V gave up 4 bases and J gave up 0 bases, with 11 bases separating them. This CDR3 spans 15 amino acids. Germline CDR1 reads SGDLS; CDR2 reads YYNGEE.

This rearrangement joins TRBV7-2 to TRBJ1-4; TRBD1 aligns across 10 bases. Per the germline V gene, CDR1 is SGHTA and CDR2 is FQGNSA. CDR3 length: 14 amino acids. Trimming cost V 5 bases and J 8 bases; bases outside gene matches: 5. The CDR3 DNA reads TGTGCCAGCAGCCTCGGGACAGGGGCGGAAAAACTGTTTTTT. It yields the protein CASSLGTGAEKLFF. Variable domain in full (rest from reference TRBV7-2 and TRBJ1-4): GAGVSQSPSNKVTEKGKDVELRCDPISGHTALYWYRQSLGQGLEFLIYFQGNSAPDKSGLPSDRFSAERTGGSVSTLTIQRTQQEDSAVYLCASSLGTGAEKLFFGSGTQLSVL.

In this sample, this clone turned up a few times. V and J are TRBV27 and TRBJ1-5; D might be TRBD1 (6 bases). V was clipped by 2 bases and J by 5 bases, with 10 bases between them. The CDR3 sequence is 14 residues long. Germline CDR1 reads MNHEY; CDR2 reads SMNVEV (reference sequence). The CDR3 nucleotides read TGTGCCAGCAGTTTAACCCAGGGGTATCAGCCCCAGCATTTT. This encodes CASSLTQGYQPQHF.

This clone showed up just a few times. The genes are TRBV6-5 and TRBJ2-3; D remains ambiguous. Trimming cost V 0 bases and J 1 base, with 8 bases left between them. The V gene's germline CDR1 is MNHEY and CDR2 SVGAGI. The CDR3 covers 15 residues. The CDR3 sequence is CASSYSPQGTDTQYF. CDR3 DNA sequence: TGTGCCAGCAGTTACTCCCCCCAGGGCACAGATACGCAGTATTTT.

This clone appeared a few times. This chain uses TRBV6-5 with TRBJ2-2; 10 positions agree with TRBD1. V dropped 6 bases and J dropped 9; count of bases not matched to a gene: 10. This CDR3 spans 15 amino acids. Germline assignment: CDR1 MNHEY and CDR2 SVGAGI. CDR3 sequence reads: CASRRTGGIVRELFF. CDR3 in DNA: TGTGCCAGCAGACGGACAGGGGGGATAGTGAGGGAGCTGTTTTTT.